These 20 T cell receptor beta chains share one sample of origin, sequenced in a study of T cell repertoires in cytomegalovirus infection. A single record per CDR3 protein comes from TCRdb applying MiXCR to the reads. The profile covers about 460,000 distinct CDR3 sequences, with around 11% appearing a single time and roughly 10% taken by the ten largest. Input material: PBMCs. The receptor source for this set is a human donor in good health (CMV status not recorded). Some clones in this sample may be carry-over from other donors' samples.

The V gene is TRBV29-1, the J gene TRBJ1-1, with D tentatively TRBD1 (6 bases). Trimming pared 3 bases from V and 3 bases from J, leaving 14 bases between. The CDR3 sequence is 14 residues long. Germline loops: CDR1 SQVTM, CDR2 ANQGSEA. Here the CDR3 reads CSVDWGGGHTEAFF. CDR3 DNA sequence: TGCAGCGTTGACTGGGGCGGGGGGCACACTGAAGCTTTCTTT.

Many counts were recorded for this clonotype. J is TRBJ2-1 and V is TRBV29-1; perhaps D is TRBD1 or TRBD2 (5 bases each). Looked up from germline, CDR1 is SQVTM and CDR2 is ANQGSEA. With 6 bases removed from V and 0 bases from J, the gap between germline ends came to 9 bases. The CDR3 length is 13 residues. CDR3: CSVGTRSYNEQFF. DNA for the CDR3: TGCAGCGTCGGGACCCGCTCCTACAATGAGCAGTTCTTC.

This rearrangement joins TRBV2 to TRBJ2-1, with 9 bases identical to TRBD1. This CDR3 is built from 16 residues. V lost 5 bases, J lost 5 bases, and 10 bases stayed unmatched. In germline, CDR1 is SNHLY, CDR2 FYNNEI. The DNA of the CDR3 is TGTGCCAGCAGTTCGACAGGGGGTAAGACTAACAATGAGCAGTTCTTC. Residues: CASSSTGGKTNNEQFF.

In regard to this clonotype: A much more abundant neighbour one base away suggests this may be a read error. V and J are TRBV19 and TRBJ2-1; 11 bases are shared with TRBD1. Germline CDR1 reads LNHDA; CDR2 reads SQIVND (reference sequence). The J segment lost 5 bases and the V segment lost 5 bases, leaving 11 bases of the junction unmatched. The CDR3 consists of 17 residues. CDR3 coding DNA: TGTGCCAGTAGTCTCCACACCGGGACAGGGGGGGACAATGAGCAGTTCTTC. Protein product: CASSLHTGTGGDNEQFF.

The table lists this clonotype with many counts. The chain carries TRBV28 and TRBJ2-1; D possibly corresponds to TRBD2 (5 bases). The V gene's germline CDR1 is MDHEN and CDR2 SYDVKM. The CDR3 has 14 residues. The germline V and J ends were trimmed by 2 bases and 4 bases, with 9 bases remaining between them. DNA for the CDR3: TGTGCCAGCAGTTTAGAAGCGGAGTACAATGAGCAGTTCTTC. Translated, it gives CASSLEAEYNEQFF.

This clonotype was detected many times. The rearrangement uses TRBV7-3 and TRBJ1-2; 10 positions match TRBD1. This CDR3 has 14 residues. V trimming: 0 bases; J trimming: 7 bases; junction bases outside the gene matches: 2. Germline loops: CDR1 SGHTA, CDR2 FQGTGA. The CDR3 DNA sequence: TGTGCCAGCAGCTTAACGGGACAGGGGTCTGGCTACACCTTC. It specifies CASSLTGQGSGYTF.

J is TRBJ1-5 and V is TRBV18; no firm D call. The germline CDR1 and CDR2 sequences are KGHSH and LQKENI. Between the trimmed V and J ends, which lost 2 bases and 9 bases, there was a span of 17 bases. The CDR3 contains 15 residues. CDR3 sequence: CASSPARDMARPQHF. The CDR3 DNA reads TGTGCCAGCTCACCAGCAAGAGACATGGCCAGGCCCCAGCATTTT.

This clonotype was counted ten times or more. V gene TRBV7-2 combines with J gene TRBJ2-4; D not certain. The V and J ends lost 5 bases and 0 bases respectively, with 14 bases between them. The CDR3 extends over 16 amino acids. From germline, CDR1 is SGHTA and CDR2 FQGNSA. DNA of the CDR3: TGTGCCAGCAGCCCGTCCGCCACGGGAGCCAAAAACATTCAGTACTTC. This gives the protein CASSPSATGAKNIQYF.

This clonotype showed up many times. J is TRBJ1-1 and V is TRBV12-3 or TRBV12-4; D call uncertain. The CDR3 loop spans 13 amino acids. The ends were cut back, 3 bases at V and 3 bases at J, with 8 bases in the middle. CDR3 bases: TGTGCCAGCAGTTTTTCCGGTCACACTGAAGCTTTCTTT. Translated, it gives CASSFSGHTEAFF.

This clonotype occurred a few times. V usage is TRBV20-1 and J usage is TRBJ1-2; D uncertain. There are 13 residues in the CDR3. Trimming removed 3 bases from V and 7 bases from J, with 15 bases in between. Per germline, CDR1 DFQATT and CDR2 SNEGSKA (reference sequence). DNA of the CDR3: TGCAGTGCTAGGGACCTAAGAAGGCTTGGCTACACCTTC. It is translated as CSARDLRRLGYTF.

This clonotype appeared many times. The DNA of the CDR3 is TGTGCCAGCAGCTTAGCCTCCCTAGCGGGAAGGACCCAGTACTTC. Protein sequence: CASSLASLAGRTQYF. J is TRBJ2-5 and V is TRBV7-9, with TRBD2 identical over 9 bases. Trimming took 0 bases from V and 7 from J; bases not matched to a gene: 6. The CDR3 has 15 residues. Germline CDR1 SEHNR, CDR2 FQNEAQ (reference sequence).

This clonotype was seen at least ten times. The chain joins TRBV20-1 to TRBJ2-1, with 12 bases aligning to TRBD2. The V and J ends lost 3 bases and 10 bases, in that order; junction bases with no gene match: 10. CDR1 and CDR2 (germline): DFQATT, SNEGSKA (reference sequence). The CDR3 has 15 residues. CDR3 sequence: CSARMFLAGGHEQFF. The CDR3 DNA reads TGCAGTGCTAGGATGTTTCTAGCGGGGGGGCACGAGCAGTTCTTC.

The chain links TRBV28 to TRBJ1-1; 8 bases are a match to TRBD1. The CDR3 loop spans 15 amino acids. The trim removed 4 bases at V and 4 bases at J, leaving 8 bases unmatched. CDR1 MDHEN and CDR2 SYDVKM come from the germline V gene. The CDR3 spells CASSSLRTGGTEAFF. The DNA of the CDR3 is TGTGCCAGCAGTTCACTCCGAACAGGGGGCACTGAAGCTTTCTTT.

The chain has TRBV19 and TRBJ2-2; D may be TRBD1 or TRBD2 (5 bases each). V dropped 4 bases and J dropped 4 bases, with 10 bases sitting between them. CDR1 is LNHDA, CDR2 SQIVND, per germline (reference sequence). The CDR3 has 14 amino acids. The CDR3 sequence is CASSKRGSTGELFF. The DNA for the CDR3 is TGTGCCAGTAGTAAGAGGGGCTCCACCGGGGAGCTGTTTTTT.

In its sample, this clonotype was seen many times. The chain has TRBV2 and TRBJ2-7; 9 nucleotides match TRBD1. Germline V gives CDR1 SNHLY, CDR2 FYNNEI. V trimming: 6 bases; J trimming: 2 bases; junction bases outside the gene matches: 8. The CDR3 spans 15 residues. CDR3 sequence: CASRPAGTGTYEQYF. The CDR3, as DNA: TGTGCCAGCAGGCCTGCCGGGACAGGGACCTACGAGCAGTACTTC.

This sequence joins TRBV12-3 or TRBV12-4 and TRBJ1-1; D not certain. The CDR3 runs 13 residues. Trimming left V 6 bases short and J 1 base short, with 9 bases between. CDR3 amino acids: CASRNEKNTEAFF. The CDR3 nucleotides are TGTGCCAGCAGAAACGAGAAGAACACTGAAGCTTTCTTT.

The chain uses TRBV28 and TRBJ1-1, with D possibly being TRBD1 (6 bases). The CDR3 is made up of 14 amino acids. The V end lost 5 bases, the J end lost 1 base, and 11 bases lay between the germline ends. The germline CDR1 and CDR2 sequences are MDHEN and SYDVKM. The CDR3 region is CASSPPTGNTEAFF. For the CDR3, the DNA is TGTGCCAGCAGTCCTCCGACAGGGAACACTGAAGCTTTCTTT.

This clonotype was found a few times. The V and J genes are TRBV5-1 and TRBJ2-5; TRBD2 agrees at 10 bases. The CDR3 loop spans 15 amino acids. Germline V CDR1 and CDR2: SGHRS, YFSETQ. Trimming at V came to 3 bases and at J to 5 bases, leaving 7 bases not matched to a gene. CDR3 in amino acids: CASSSRSGREETQYF. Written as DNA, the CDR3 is TGCGCCAGCAGCTCCAGGAGCGGGAGGGAGGAGACCCAGTACTTC.

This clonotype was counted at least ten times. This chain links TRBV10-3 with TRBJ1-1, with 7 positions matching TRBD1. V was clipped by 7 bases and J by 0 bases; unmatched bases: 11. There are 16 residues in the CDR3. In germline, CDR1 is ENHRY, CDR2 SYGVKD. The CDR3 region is CAINPSRGGVNTEAFF. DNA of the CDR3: TGTGCCATCAACCCAAGCAGGGGGGGGGTGAACACTGAAGCTTTCTTT.

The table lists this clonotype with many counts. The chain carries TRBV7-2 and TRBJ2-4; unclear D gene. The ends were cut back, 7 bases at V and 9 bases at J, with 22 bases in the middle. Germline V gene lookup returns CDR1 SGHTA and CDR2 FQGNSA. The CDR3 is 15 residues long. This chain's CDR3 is CASTLSPAASSIQYF. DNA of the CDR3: TGTGCCAGCACCCTTTCGCCGGCCGCTTCCAGCATTCAGTACTTC.